This T cell receptor beta chain was identified in a study of shared clonotypes between healthy human individuals. Across the study: The people who gave samples were a couple of women and a few men aged 18 to 49. Notes on the study in general: Specimens sampled were limited to blood, with tissue repertoires likely differing. Sorted-subset sequencing was shown by rarefaction to be incomplete despite large depth.

Replicate sorted-subset PCRs were loaded with 150 to 250 ng DNA, roughly 33,000 T cell genomes. Measured with immunoSEQ multiplex PCR; TCRdb has only the in-frame clones, and not every one. The data contain some 790,000 clones, roughly two thirds of them singletons. The CDR3 contains 12 residues. In germline, CDR1 is MDHEN, CDR2 SYDVKM. Of note for this clone: Its cognate antigen is unknown.

Material for sequencing was memory CD4+ T cells sorted from blood. Subset meaning: CD45RA-negative fraction. The receptor's source is a woman in her twenties or thirties in good health. The gene calls are TRBV28 and TRBJ2-7; 7 nucleotides line up with TRBD1. The CDR3 coding sequence is TGTGCTTCGGGGACAGATCCCTACGAGCAGTACTTC. It is translated as CASGTDPYEQYF.